The 22 T cell receptor beta chains below were found in one sample sequenced in a study of patients and donors after allogeneic stem cell transplantation. TCRdb passed the RT-PCR reads through MiXCR, listing each CDR3 protein once. Here the sample spans 920,000 or so distinct CDR3 sequences, about 20% being singletons. The sample comprised blood, either unsorted or a sorted T cell fraction (not recorded which). Receptors originate from a human donor who was either an allogeneic HSCT recipient or a stem cell or donor lymphocyte infusion donor (not recorded which). It is not recorded whose cells these are; they may come from a transplant donor.

The J gene is TRBJ2-1, the V gene TRBV20-1, with TRBD2 matching 8 bases. The V gene's germline CDR1 is DFQATT and CDR2 SNEGSKA (reference sequence). The CDR3 totals 14 residues. V was clipped by 5 bases and J by 8 bases; unmatched bases: 11. The CDR3 bases are TGCAGTGCTTACGGGACTAGGGGTATGGATGAGCAGTTCTTC. Translated: CSAYGTRGMDEQFF.

V usage is TRBV12-3 or TRBV12-4 and J usage is TRBJ2-1, with 9 bases lining up with TRBD2. There are 15 residues in the CDR3. J lost 6 bases, V lost 4 bases, and 7 bases had no gene match. This chain's CDR3 is CASSSIAGVGNEQFF. The CDR3 nucleotides read TGTGCCAGCAGTTCAATAGCGGGAGTAGGCAATGAGCAGTTCTTC.

V usage is TRBV5-1 and J usage is TRBJ2-5, with TRBD1 matching over 9 bases. Germline assignment: CDR1 SGHRS and CDR2 YFSETQ. This CDR3 comprises 15 residues. J gave up 5 bases and V 3 bases, and 8 bases lay outside the gene matches. In nucleotides, the CDR3 is TGCGCCAGCAGCTCCGGACAGGGGAAAGGGGAGACCCAGTACTTC. Translated, it gives CASSSGQGKGETQYF.

This chain uses TRBV7-3 with TRBJ1-1, with 11 bases lining up with TRBD1. The CDR3 spans 15 residues. The junction had 6 bases not matched to a gene; V was cut back by 5 bases and J by 4 bases. Germline V CDR1 and CDR2: SGHTA, FQGTGA. CDR3 residues: CASSASGTGGTEAFF. The CDR3 nucleotides are TGTGCCAGCAGCGCTTCCGGGACAGGGGGCACTGAAGCTTTCTTT.

This clonotype has a handful of counts. V is TRBV6-2 or TRBV6-3 and J is TRBJ2-1; possible D gene TRBD1, 5 bases. Germline V gives CDR1 MNHEY, CDR2 SVGEGT. V lost 5 bases to trimming and J lost 8 bases, with 10 bases between them. CDR3 length: 12 residues. This CDR3 is CASSNTRDEQFF. In DNA form, the CDR3 reads TGTGCCAGCAGTAACACCAGGGATGAGCAGTTCTTC.

At least ten counts were recorded for this clonotype. The chain combines TRBV7-8 with TRBJ2-5; D unclear. The length of the CDR3 is 16 residues. V dropped 1 base and J dropped 1 base, with 13 bases sitting between them. Germline V gene data show CDR1 as SGHVS and CDR2 as FQNEAQ. The CDR3 bases are TGTGCCAGCAGCTTAGACGTCCCAAGCTCCCAAGAGACCCAGTACTTC. This sequence encodes CASSLDVPSSQETQYF.

Only a few counts were recorded for this clonotype. The rearrangement joins TRBV20-1 to TRBJ2-2; possible D gene TRBD1, 6 bases. V was shortened by 0 bases and J by 4 bases, with 15 bases between the two germline ends. There are 16 residues in the CDR3. Per germline, CDR1 DFQATT and CDR2 SNEGSKA (reference sequence). CDR3 coding DNA: TGCAGTGCTAGAGATGTCAGGGGTGGAAGCACCGGGGAGCTGTTTTTT. Amino acid sequence: CSARDVRGGSTGELFF.

In this sample, this clonotype turned up a few times. The chain uses TRBV24-1 and TRBJ2-3; D possibly matches TRBD1 or TRBD2 (5 bases each). Germline CDR1 reads KGHDR; CDR2 reads SFDVKD. The CDR3 is made up of 18 amino acids. Trimming removed 1 base from V and 2 bases from J, with 18 bases in between. CDR3 bases: TGTGCCACCAGTGATTTCGTTGGACGGGACCCCCACACAGATACGCAGTATTTT. Protein: CATSDFVGRDPHTDTQYF.

This clonotype was counted many times. The chain has TRBV6-1 and TRBJ1-5, with 12 positions matching TRBD1. There are 17 residues in the CDR3. Germline CDR1 is MNHNS and CDR2 is SASEGT. V lost 4 bases to trimming and J lost 4 bases; unmatched junction nucleotides: 8. The CDR3 reads CASSAGTGGLGNQPQHF. CDR3 sequence (DNA): TGTGCCAGCAGTGCCGGGACAGGGGGCTTGGGGAATCAGCCCCAGCATTTT.

This clonotype was picked up a small number of times. The rearrangement joins TRBV12-5 to TRBJ2-1; D unresolved. V was trimmed by 0 bases and J by 8 bases, leaving 8 bases between them. The CDR3 is 13 amino acids. CDR1 is LGHNT and CDR2 is FRNRAP in the germline V gene. The CDR3 reads CASGLVNLYEQFF. The CDR3 bases are TGTGCTAGTGGTTTGGTAAACCTGTATGAGCAGTTCTTC.

This clonotype was counted between two and nine times. The rearrangement joins TRBV27 to TRBJ2-7, with D maybe TRBD1 (6 bases). The germline gives CDR1 MNHEY, CDR2 SMNVEV (reference sequence). V lost 2 bases, J lost 1 base, and 15 bases lay in between. The CDR3 extends over 16 amino acids. CDR3 sequence (DNA): TGTGCCAGCAGTTTAGTCCCGGGACACGCTTCCTACGAGCAGTACTTC. It encodes CASSLVPGHASYEQYF.

This clonotype was seen a handful of times. The genes are TRBV20-1 and TRBJ1-6; D ambiguous. CDR3 length: 13 residues. Germline V CDR1 and CDR2: DFQATT, SNEGSKA (reference sequence). The V end was cut by 5 bases, the J end by 1 base, with 6 bases between. The CDR3 loop reads CSAGESYNSPLHF. DNA for the CDR3: TGCAGTGCTGGGGAATCCTATAATTCACCCCTCCACTTT.

This clonotype was found a few times. The chain combines TRBV10-3 with TRBJ1-2; D is unclear. Germline lookup yields CDR1 ENHRY and CDR2 SYGVKD. The CDR3 totals 13 residues. V was cut by 3 bases and J by 6 bases, with 11 bases left in between. DNA of the CDR3: TGTGCCATCAGTGACCGGCAGTTTGATGGCTACACCTTC. Translation: CAISDRQFDGYTF.

This clonotype occurred a few times. The chain carries TRBV20-1 and TRBJ2-2; D is ambiguous. V was cut by 2 bases and J by 1 base, with 8 bases left in between. The CDR3 loop spans 14 amino acids. Germline V gene lookup returns CDR1 DFQATT and CDR2 SNEGSKA (reference sequence). The CDR3 here is CSARPTENTGELFF. CDR3 bases: TGCAGTGCTAGACCCACCGAGAACACCGGGGAGCTGTTTTTT.

This clonotype was counted ten times or more. V and J are TRBV12-3 or TRBV12-4 and TRBJ2-7, with a possible D match to TRBD1 (6 bases). This CDR3 has 14 amino acids. Trimming took 4 bases from V and 1 from J, leaving 11 bases between them. CDR3 in DNA: TGTGCCAGCAGTTCCTATACAGGGTCCTACGAGCAGTACTTC. This sequence encodes CASSSYTGSYEQYF.

V usage is TRBV24-1 and J usage is TRBJ2-5; 7 bases align to TRBD1. V shed 3 bases, J shed 4 bases, and the junction held 10 bases outside the gene matches. CDR1 and CDR2 (germline): KGHDR, SFDVKD. CDR3 length: 16 amino acids. Here the CDR3 DNA reads TGTGCCACCAGTGATGCGACAGGGCTCGCGGGAGAGACCCAGTACTTC. It translates to CATSDATGLAGETQYF.

In its sample, this clonotype was seen many times. CDR3 DNA: TGTGCCAGCAGTTTGGGGGGCCCTGGGGCCAACGTCCTGACTTTC. Protein: CASSLGGPGANVLTF. The rearrangement joins TRBV12-3 or TRBV12-4 to TRBJ2-6; D tentatively fits TRBD1 or TRBD2 (6 bases each). The CDR3 contains 15 residues. Trimming pared 3 bases from V and 2 bases from J, leaving 8 bases between.

The chain employs TRBV7-2 and TRBJ1-2; TRBD1 matches at 12 bases. Trimming removed 5 bases from V and 6 bases from J; junction bases left unmatched: 4. Germline lookup yields CDR1 SGHTA and CDR2 FQGNSA. CDR3 length: 14 residues. CDR3 loop: CASSPWDRGHGYTF. For the CDR3, the DNA is TGTGCCAGCAGCCCATGGGACAGGGGGCATGGCTACACCTTC.

This clonotype was picked up many times. The chain combines TRBV5-1 with TRBJ2-1; TRBD1 matches at 9 bases. This CDR3 has 17 residues. The trim removed 2 bases at V and 7 bases at J, leaving 13 bases unmatched. Germline CDR1 reads SGHRS; CDR2 reads YFSETQ. The CDR3 is CASSFTTGQGILNEQFF. CDR3 in DNA: TGCGCCAGCAGCTTCACTACTGGACAGGGGATTCTAAATGAGCAGTTCTTC.

The chain employs TRBV20-1 and TRBJ2-3, with TRBD1 identical over 8 bases. The CDR3 loop spans 21 amino acids. Germline V gene lookup returns CDR1 DFQATT and CDR2 SNEGSKA (reference sequence). Trimming took 3 bases from V and 1 from J; bases not matched to a gene: 24. Here the CDR3 DNA reads TGCAGTGCTAGGTCATGGAAGACAGGGGCCAACCCTCCCCAACGCACAGATACGCAGTATTTT. This encodes CSARSWKTGANPPQRTDTQYF.

This clonotype has more than one count but fewer than ten. J is TRBJ1-5 and V is TRBV29-1; TRBD1 might be the D (6 bases). Looked up from germline, CDR1 is SQVTM and CDR2 is ANQGSEA. V was shortened by 6 bases and J by 5 bases, with 14 bases between the two germline ends. This CDR3 comprises 13 residues. CDR3 region: CSVEQGLDQPQHF. The CDR3, as DNA: TGCAGCGTGGAACAGGGTTTGGATCAGCCCCAGCATTTT.

This chain uses TRBV7-9 with TRBJ2-1, with D possibly being TRBD2 (5 bases). Germline-derived CDR1 and CDR2 are SEHNR and FQNEAQ (reference sequence). V lost 2 bases, J lost 6 bases, and 20 bases lay in between. The length of the CDR3 is 17 residues. CDR3 loop: CASSLRVGLEVSNEQFF. CDR3 bases: TGTGCCAGCAGCTTAAGGGTAGGACTCGAGGTCTCCAATGAGCAGTTCTTC.